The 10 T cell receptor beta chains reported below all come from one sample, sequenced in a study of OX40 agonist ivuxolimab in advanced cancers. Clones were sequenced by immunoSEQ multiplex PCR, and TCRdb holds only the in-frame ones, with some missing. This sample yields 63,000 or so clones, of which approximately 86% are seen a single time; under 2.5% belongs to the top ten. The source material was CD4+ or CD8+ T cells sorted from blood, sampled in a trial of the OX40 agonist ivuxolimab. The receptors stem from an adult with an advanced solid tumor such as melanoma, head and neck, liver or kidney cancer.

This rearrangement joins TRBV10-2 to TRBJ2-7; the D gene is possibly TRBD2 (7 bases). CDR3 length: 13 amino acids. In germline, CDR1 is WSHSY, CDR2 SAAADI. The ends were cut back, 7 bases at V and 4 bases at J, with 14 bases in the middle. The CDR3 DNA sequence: TGCGCCAGCACCGATAAGGGGGGGTACGAGCAGTACTTC. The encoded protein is CASTDKGGYEQYF.

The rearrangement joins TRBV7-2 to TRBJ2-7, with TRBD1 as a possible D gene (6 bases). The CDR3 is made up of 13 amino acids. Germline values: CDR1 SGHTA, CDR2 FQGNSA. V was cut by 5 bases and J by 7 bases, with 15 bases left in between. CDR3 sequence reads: CASSLRQDGEQYF. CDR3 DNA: TGTGCCAGCAGCCTACGACAGGACGGGGAGCAGTACTTC.

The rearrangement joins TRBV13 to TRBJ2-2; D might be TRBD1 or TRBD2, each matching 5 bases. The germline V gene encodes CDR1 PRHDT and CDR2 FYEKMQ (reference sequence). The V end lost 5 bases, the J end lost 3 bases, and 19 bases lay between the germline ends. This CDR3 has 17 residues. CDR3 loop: CASSGGPDSRYTGELFF. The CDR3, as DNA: TGTGCCAGCAGCGGGGGTCCAGATAGCCGTTACACCGGGGAGCTGTTTTTT.

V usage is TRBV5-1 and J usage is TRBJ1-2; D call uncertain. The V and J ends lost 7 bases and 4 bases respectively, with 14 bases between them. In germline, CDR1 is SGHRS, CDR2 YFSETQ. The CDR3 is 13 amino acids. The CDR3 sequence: CASDATGRYGYTF. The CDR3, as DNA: TGCGCCAGCGATGCTACCGGACGCTATGGCTACACCTTC. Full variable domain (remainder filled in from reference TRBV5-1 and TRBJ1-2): KAGVTQTPRYLIKTRGQQVTLSCSPISGHRSVSWYQQTPGQGLQFLFEYFSETQRNKGNFPGRFSGRQFSNSRSEMNVSTLELGDSALYLCASDATGRYGYTFGSGTRLTVV.

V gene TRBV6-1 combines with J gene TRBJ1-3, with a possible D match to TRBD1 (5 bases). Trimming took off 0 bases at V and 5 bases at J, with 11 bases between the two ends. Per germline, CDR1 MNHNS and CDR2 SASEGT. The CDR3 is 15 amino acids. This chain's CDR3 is CASSEAGAARNTIYF. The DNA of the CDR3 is TGTGCCAGCAGTGAAGCCGGGGCAGCGCGAAACACCATATATTTT.

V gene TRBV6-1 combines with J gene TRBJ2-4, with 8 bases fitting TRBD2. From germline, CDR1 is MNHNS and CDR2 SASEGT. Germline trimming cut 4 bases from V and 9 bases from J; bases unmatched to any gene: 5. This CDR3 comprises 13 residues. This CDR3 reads CASSAGAGGIQYF. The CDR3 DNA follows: TGTGCCAGCAGTGCCGGTGCGGGGGGCATTCAGTACTTC.

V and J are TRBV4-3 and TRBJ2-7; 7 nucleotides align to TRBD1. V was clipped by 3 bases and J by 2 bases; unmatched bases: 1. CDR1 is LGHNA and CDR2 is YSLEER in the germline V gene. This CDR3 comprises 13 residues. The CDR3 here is CASSQTGTYEQYF. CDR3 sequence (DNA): TGCGCCAGCAGCCAGACAGGGACCTACGAGCAGTACTTC.

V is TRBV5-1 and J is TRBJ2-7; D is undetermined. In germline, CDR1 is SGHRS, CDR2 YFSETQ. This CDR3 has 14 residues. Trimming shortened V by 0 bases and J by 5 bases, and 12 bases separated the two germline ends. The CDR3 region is CASSLDFPSHEQYF. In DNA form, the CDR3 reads TGCGCCAGCAGCTTGGATTTCCCATCACACGAGCAGTACTTC.

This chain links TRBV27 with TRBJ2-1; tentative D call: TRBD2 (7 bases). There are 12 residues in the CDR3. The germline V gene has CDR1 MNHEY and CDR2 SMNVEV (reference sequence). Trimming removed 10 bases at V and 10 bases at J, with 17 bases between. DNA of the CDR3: TGTGCCACCGGGGGGCGGCCCCGGGAGCAGTTCTTC. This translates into CATGGRPREQFF.

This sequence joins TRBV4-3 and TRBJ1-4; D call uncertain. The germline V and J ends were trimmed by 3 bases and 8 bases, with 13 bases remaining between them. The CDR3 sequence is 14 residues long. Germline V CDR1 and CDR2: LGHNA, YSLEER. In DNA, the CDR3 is TGCGCCAGCAGCCATCGCTCCGAGCAGGAAAAACTGTTTTTT. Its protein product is CASSHRSEQEKLFF.